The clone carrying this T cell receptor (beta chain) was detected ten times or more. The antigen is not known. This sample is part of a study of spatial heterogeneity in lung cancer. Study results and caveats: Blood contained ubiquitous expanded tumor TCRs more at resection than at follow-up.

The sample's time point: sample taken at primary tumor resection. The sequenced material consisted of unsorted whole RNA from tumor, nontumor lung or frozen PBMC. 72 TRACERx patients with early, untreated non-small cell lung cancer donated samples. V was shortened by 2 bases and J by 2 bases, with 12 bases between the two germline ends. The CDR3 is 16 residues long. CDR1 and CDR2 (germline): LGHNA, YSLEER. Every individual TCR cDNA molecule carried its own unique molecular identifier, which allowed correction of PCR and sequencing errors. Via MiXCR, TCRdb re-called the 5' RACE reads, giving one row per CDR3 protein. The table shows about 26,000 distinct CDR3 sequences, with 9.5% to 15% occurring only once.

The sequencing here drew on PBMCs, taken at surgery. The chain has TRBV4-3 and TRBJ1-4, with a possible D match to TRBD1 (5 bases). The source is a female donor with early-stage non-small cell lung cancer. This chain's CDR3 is CASSQLSAGTNEKLFF. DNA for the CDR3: TGCGCCAGCAGCCAACTATCGGCAGGGACTAATGAAAAACTGTTTTTT.